One sample yielded the 21 T cell receptor beta chains listed below, sequenced in a study of cytomegalovirus exposure and HLA in healthy donors. With 60 Vbeta and 13 Jbeta primers, the PCR was carried out. Repertoires were generated with immunoSEQ multiplex PCR, while TCRdb's copy carries only in-frame clones and drops some. Of about 130,000 clones in the sample, over 60% were seen once. Sequencing input: PBMCs. These receptors originate from a male donor in good health and CMV-seropositive.

V gene TRBV28 combines with J gene TRBJ2-7, with D tentatively TRBD1 (5 bases). This CDR3 contains 12 residues. The V end lost 5 bases, the J end lost 5 bases, and 10 bases lay between the germline ends. CDR1 and CDR2 (germline): MDHEN, SYDVKM. DNA for the CDR3: TGTGCCAGCAGTGGTCAGGGCGACGAGCAGTACTTC. Residues: CASSGQGDEQYF.

The chain has TRBV7-2 and TRBJ2-5, with TRBD2 identical over 12 bases. From germline, CDR1 is SGHTA and CDR2 FQGNSA. V lost 1 base, J lost 9 bases, and 6 bases stayed unmatched. This CDR3 is built from 15 residues. This CDR3 reads CASSLGLAGEGSQYF. CDR3 DNA: TGTGCCAGCAGCTTAGGACTAGCGGGAGAAGGGTCCCAGTACTTC. The variable domain in full, completed from reference TRBV7-2 and TRBJ2-5, reads GAGVSQSPSNKVTEKGKDVELRCDPISGHTALYWYRQSLGQGLEFLIYFQGNSAPDKSGLPSDRFSAERTGGSVSTLTIQRTQQEDSAVYLCASSLGLAGEGSQYFGPGTRLLVL.

The V call is TRBV28, the J call TRBJ2-5, with TRBD1 matching 7 bases. V lost 6 bases and J lost 4; bases outside the gene matches: 5. The CDR3 consists of 13 residues. Germline V gene lookup returns CDR1 MDHEN and CDR2 SYDVKM. The CDR3 spells CASRTTGVETQYF. The CDR3 DNA sequence: TGTGCCAGCAGAACCACAGGGGTAGAGACCCAGTACTTC. Using reference TRBV28 and TRBJ2-5 for the parts outside the CDR3, the full variable domain is DVKVTQSSRYLVKRTGEKVFLECVQDMDHENMFWYRQDPGLGLRLIYFSYDVKMKEKGDIPEGYSVSREKKERFSLILESASTNQTSMYLCASRTTGVETQYFGPGTRLLVL.

This clone has only one observation. V gene TRBV18 combines with J gene TRBJ1-4, with 7 positions matching TRBD1. Losses at the gene ends were 4 bases for V and 4 bases for J; bases not matched to a gene: 3. Germline CDR1 KGHSH, CDR2 LQKENI. The CDR3 spans 14 residues. The CDR3 DNA sequence: TGTGCCAGCTCACAGGGGGCCCGTAATGAAAAACTGTTTTTT. Translating gives CASSQGARNEKLFF.

This clone was counted between two and nine times. V and J are TRBV2 and TRBJ2-3; a weak D match, TRBD2 (5 bases). The germline V gene encodes CDR1 SNHLY and CDR2 FYNNEI. The CDR3 length is 14 residues. V was pared by 6 bases and J by 6 bases, with 16 bases between. This chain's CDR3 is CASSYAIRGDTQYF. CDR3 DNA sequence: TGTGCCAGCAGCTACGCGATCCGGGGTGATACGCAGTATTTT.

The chain uses TRBV28 and TRBJ2-7, with TRBD1 identical over 9 bases. Germline trimming cut 10 bases from V and 3 bases from J; bases unmatched to any gene: 10. The CDR3 runs to 14 residues. Germline V gene data show CDR1 as MDHEN and CDR2 as SYDVKM. CDR3 sequence (DNA): TGTGCCACATACACCGGGACAGGGTTCTACGAGCAGTACTTC. It codes for CATYTGTGFYEQYF.

The gene calls are TRBV30 and TRBJ2-3; no firm D call. The V gene's germline CDR1 is GTSNPN and CDR2 SVGIG (reference sequence). This CDR3 comprises 12 residues. Trimming cost V 3 bases and J 3 bases, with 7 bases left between them. Here the CDR3 DNA reads TGTGCCTGGAGCCGACAAACAGATACGCAGTATTTT. Translation gives CAWSRQTDTQYF. The full variable domain, its missing parts supplied by reference TRBV30 and TRBJ2-3, is SQTIHQWPATLVQPVGSPLSLECTVEGTSNPNLYWYRQAAGRGLQLLFYSVGIGQISSEVPQNLSASRPQDRQFILSSKKLLLSDSGFYLCAWSRQTDTQYFGPGTRLTVL.

This chain connects TRBV6-4 to TRBJ2-3; 9 bases line up with TRBD1. This CDR3 region has 15 residues. J gave up 4 bases and V 2 bases, and 4 bases lay outside the gene matches. CDR1 and CDR2 (germline): MRHNA, SNTAGT. The chain's CDR3 is CASSDSTGGADTQYF. The CDR3 nucleotides are TGTGCCAGCAGTGACAGTACAGGGGGCGCAGATACGCAGTATTTT.

The chain links TRBV28 to TRBJ1-2; 9 bases are a match to TRBD1. The germline V gene has CDR1 MDHEN and CDR2 SYDVKM. CDR3 length: 13 residues. The trim removed 7 bases at V and 6 bases at J, leaving 6 bases unmatched. The CDR3 nucleotides are TGTGCCAGCATAGCGGGACAGGGCCATGGCTACACCTTC. Residues: CASIAGQGHGYTF.

This chain joins TRBV6-6 and TRBJ1-1; 7 nucleotides match TRBD1. CDR3 length: 12 residues. The V and J ends lost 8 bases and 13 bases, in that order; junction bases with no gene match: 13. CDR1 is MNHNY, CDR2 SVGAGI, per germline (reference sequence). CDR3 amino acids: CASGRDSQAGFF. CDR3 DNA: TGTGCCAGCGGAAGGGACAGCCAGGCGGGTTTCTTT.

The chain is built from TRBV18 and TRBJ1-1, with a weak D call TRBD1 (5 bases). V lost 3 bases to trimming and J lost 1 base, with 15 bases between them. CDR1 and CDR2 (germline): KGHSH, LQKENI. The CDR3 is 16 residues long. CDR3 sequence: CASSPLGGHPNTEAFF. DNA for the CDR3: TGTGCCAGCTCACCGCTGGGTGGACACCCGAACACTGAAGCTTTCTTT.

The chain carries TRBV5-4 and TRBJ2-7, with 7 bases identical to TRBD2. Germline V gene lookup returns CDR1 SGHNT and CDR2 YYREEE (reference sequence). The CDR3 sequence is 14 residues long. After removal of 1 base from V and 3 bases from J, the junction contained 4 bases not matched to a gene. The CDR3 protein is CASSLFASGYEQYF. CDR3 nucleotides: TGTGCCAGCAGCTTGTTCGCTAGCGGCTACGAGCAGTACTTC.

V usage is TRBV2 and J usage is TRBJ2-7; 9 nucleotides line up with TRBD2. The V gene end was trimmed by 7 bases and the J gene end by 2 bases; junction bases not matched to a gene: 9. This CDR3 is built from 15 residues. Germline V gene data show CDR1 as SNHLY and CDR2 as FYNNEI. CDR3 region: CASTQEVAGAYEQYF. The CDR3 nucleotides read TGTGCCAGCACCCAGGAAGTAGCGGGGGCCTACGAGCAGTACTTC.

The J gene is TRBJ2-7, the V gene TRBV4-1; no clear D. Germline CDR1 MGHRA, CDR2 YSYEKL. The CDR3 has 13 amino acids. Trimming took off 0 bases at V and 0 bases at J, with 3 bases between the two ends. The CDR3 loop is CASSQDNSYEQYF. CDR3 nucleotide sequence: TGCGCCAGCAGCCAAGATAACTCCTACGAGCAGTACTTC.

The V and J genes are TRBV7-2 and TRBJ2-2; 9 bases align to TRBD2. The CDR3 totals 16 residues. Germline values: CDR1 SGHTA, CDR2 FQGNSA. V gave up 1 base and J gave up 9 bases; unmatched junction bases: 9. The CDR3 region has the DNA TGTGCCAGCAGCTTAGACGAGGGCGGGGGGGGAAGGGAGCTGTTTTTT. Its translation is CASSLDEGGGGRELFF.

Concerning this clone itself: Other nucleotide sequences in the sample specify the same CDR3. The V gene is TRBV7-8, the J gene TRBJ1-1; 7 nucleotides agree with TRBD1. The CDR3 runs to 15 residues. Germline V gene data show CDR1 as SGHVS and CDR2 as FQNEAQ. The V gene end was trimmed by 4 bases and the J gene end by 4 bases; junction bases not matched to a gene: 9. CDR3 residues: CASSSDREFGTEAFF. In DNA, the CDR3 is TGTGCCAGCAGCTCCGACAGGGAGTTTGGCACTGAAGCTTTCTTT.

This chain joins TRBV7-2 and TRBJ2-3, with 7 bases aligning to TRBD1. This CDR3 contains 12 residues. The germline gives CDR1 SGHTA, CDR2 FQGNSA. Unmatched junction bases numbered 4, after V lost 3 bases and J lost 10 bases. The CDR3 DNA reads as TGTGCCAGCAGCTTGGGACAGTCCGCGCAGTATTTT. Translating it yields CASSLGQSAQYF.

The chain couples TRBV6-6 to TRBJ2-4, with 7 nucleotides matching TRBD1. V lost 4 bases, J lost 11 bases, and 11 bases stayed unmatched. The CDR3 consists of 14 residues. The germline V gene encodes CDR1 MNHNY and CDR2 SVGAGI (reference sequence). As DNA, the CDR3 is TGTGCCAGCAGTTCTTACCCGGGACAGTCTCTTCAGTACTTC. Its translation is CASSSYPGQSLQYF.

The chain has TRBV7-9 and TRBJ2-2, with 7 bases fitting TRBD2. Germline V CDR1 and CDR2: SEHNR, FQNEAQ (reference sequence). CDR3 length equals 17 residues. The V gene end was trimmed by 7 bases and the J gene end by 5 bases; junction bases not matched to a gene: 16. This CDR3 reads CASNLEGRLAETGELFF. The DNA for the CDR3 is TGTGCCAGCAACCTGGAGGGGAGACTAGCAGAAACCGGGGAGCTGTTTTTT. The variable domain in full, with the rest retrieved from reference TRBV7-9 and TRBJ2-2, is DTGVSQNPRHKITKRGQNVTFRCDPISEHNRLYWYRQTLGQGPEFLTYFQNEAQLEKSRLLSDRFSAERPKGSFSTLEIQRTEQGDSAMYLCASNLEGRLAETGELFFGEGSRLTVL.

The chain links TRBV5-1 to TRBJ2-2; no definite D call. This CDR3 contains 12 residues. Germline loops: CDR1 SGHRS, CDR2 YFSETQ. V shed 6 bases and J shed 7 bases, with 10 bases lying between them. CDR3 bases: TGCGCCAGCACCCTGCCGGGCGGGGAGCTGTTTTTT. This encodes CASTLPGGELFF.

The genes are TRBV19 and TRBJ1-6; 9 bases align to TRBD1. The CDR3 has 15 residues. V lost 5 bases, J lost 5 bases, and 4 bases stayed unmatched. CDR1 LNHDA and CDR2 SQIVND come from the germline V gene (reference sequence). This CDR3 reads CASSARDRDNSPLHF. The CDR3 DNA reads as TGTGCCAGTAGTGCCCGGGACAGGGATAATTCACCCCTCCACTTT.